A selection of T cell receptor beta chains follows, all from one sample in a study of blood T cell repertoires in COVID-19. Sequencing used immunoSEQ multiplex PCR; TCRdb keeps in-frame clones, though not all of them. There are about 180,000 clones in the sample; 85% occur only once, and more than 5% lies in the top ten. Material for sequencing was PBMCs or T cells enriched from blood (not recorded which). The receptors shown here come from a man aged 40-50 years who had recovered from COVID-19. CDR3s include the opening cysteine and the closing phenylalanine or tryptophan. A D gene is named only where the DNA matches it firmly. Clone size is given for some rows only: seen once, a few or many times, or a class if the clone is expanded.

DNA: TGTGCCAGCAGTTTACGAGGACAGGGACGATCACCCCTCCACTTT; CDR3: CASSLRGQGRSPLHF; length: 15; size: -; D: TRBD1; V: TRBV28; J: TRBJ1-6
DNA: TGTGCCAGTGACAGGGGAGGGAACAATGAGCAGTTCTTC; CDR3: CASDRGGNNEQFF; length: 13; size: -; D: -; V: TRBV19; J: TRBJ2-1
DNA: TGTGCCAGCAGTGAAGCGCGCGGCGCCTATGGCTACACCTTC; CDR3: CASSEARGAYGYTF; length: 14; size: -; D: -; V: TRBV2; J: TRBJ1-2
DNA: TGTGCCAGCTCCAGGGGGCGATTGACTGAAGCTTTCTTT; CDR3: CASSRGRLTEAFF; length: 13; size: -; D: TRBD1; V: TRBV28; J: TRBJ1-1
DNA: TGCAGTGCTAGTCCCGGACTTTATGGCTACACCTTC; CDR3: CSASPGLYGYTF; length: 12; size: -; D: -; V: TRBV20-1; J: TRBJ1-2
DNA: TGTGCCAGCAGTGAAGCGACAGGGGACGAGCAGTACTTC; CDR3: CASSEATGDEQYF; length: 13; size: -; D: TRBD1; V: TRBV6-1; J: TRBJ2-7
DNA: TGCGCCAGCAGCCCGGTAGTGTTGACAGTTAATGAAAAACTGTTTTTT; CDR3: CASSPVVLTVNEKLFF; length: 16; size: -; D: -; V: TRBV5-1; J: TRBJ1-4
DNA: TGTGCCAGCAGCGTAGATGCGCAGGGGAGTCAGCCCCAGCATTTT; CDR3: CASSVDAQGSQPQHF; length: 15; size: -; D: -; V: TRBV9; J: TRBJ1-5
DNA: TGTGCCAGCAGAAAGGGGCGTCAGACGGCTTTCTTT; CDR3: CASRKGRQTAFF; length: 12; size: -; D: -; V: TRBV12-3/TRBV12-4; J: TRBJ1-1
DNA: TGTGCCAGCAGCCCAGGACAGGGGCGGGGGAACACCGGGGAGCTGTTTTTT; CDR3: CASSPGQGRGNTGELFF; length: 17; size: -; D: TRBD1; V: TRBV7-3; J: TRBJ2-2
DNA: TGTGCCAGCACCTCCGGACTAGCGGGGAAGCAGTTCTTC; CDR3: CASTSGLAGKQFF; length: 13; size: -; D: TRBD2; V: TRBV27; J: TRBJ2-1
DNA: TGTGCCATCAGCCCCGCGGGGGCCCAAGGAGATACGCAGTATTTT; CDR3: CAISPAGAQGDTQYF; length: 15; size: -; D: -; V: TRBV10-3; J: TRBJ2-3
DNA: TGTGCCAGCACCCCCGGGAGAAGGGGAGAGCAGTTCTTC; CDR3: CASTPGRRGEQFF; length: 13; size: -; D: -; V: TRBV28; J: TRBJ2-1
DNA: TGTGCCAGCAGTTACGAGGGATACAATCAGCCCCAGCATTTT; CDR3: CASSYEGYNQPQHF; length: 14; size: -; D: -; V: TRBV6-2/TRBV6-3; J: TRBJ1-5
DNA: TGCGCCAGCAGCCCGGGACTTTTCACAGATACGCAGTATTTT; CDR3: CASSPGLFTDTQYF; length: 14; size: -; D: -; V: TRBV5-1; J: TRBJ2-3
DNA: TGTGCCAGCGTACCACTCCAGGGTGCTAACTATGGCTACACCTTC; CDR3: CASVPLQGANYGYTF; length: 15; size: once; D: -; V: TRBV7-9; J: TRBJ1-2
DNA: TGTGCCACCAGCAGCGGACAGGGGGGTAACTATGGCTACACCTTC; CDR3: CATSSGQGGNYGYTF; length: 15; size: -; D: TRBD1; V: TRBV15; J: TRBJ1-2
DNA: TGTGCCAGCACCCCAACACCGCTCCGGACAGCTGGCACTGAAGCTTTCTTT; CDR3: CASTPTPLRTAGTEAFF; length: 17; size: -; D: -; V: TRBV3-1/TRBV3-2; J: TRBJ1-1
DNA: TGTGCCAGCAGCTTCAGGGGGGAAATTGGAAACACCATATATTTT; CDR3: CASSFRGEIGNTIYF; length: 15; size: -; D: TRBD1; V: TRBV5-8; J: TRBJ1-3
DNA: TGTGCCAGCAGCCAAGATGCACTAGGATCCTTAGCCAAAAACATTCAGTACTTC; CDR3: CASSQDALGSLAKNIQYF; length: 18; size: -; D: -; V: TRBV3-1/TRBV3-2; J: TRBJ2-4
DNA: TGTGCCAGCAGCCCCCTAGGGGTCCCAGATACGCAGTATTTT; CDR3: CASSPLGVPDTQYF; length: 14; size: once; D: -; V: TRBV3-1/TRBV3-2; J: TRBJ2-3
DNA: TGTGCCAGCAGCCAAACTAGCGGGGGGGCCGATACGCAGTATTTT; CDR3: CASSQTSGGADTQYF; length: 15; size: few; D: TRBD2; V: TRBV6-4; J: TRBJ2-3
DNA: TGTGCCAGCAGCTTAGGGCAGGGGCTAGGGGCTTTCTTT; CDR3: CASSLGQGLGAFF; length: 13; size: once; D: -; V: TRBV11-2; J: TRBJ1-1
DNA: TGTGCCAGCATCCCCCCAGGGACAGGGCCTGTAGCTTTCTTT; CDR3: CASIPPGTGPVAFF; length: 14; size: -; D: TRBD1; V: TRBV28; J: TRBJ1-1
DNA: TGCGCCAGCAGCCAGGACAGGGTGAGGATGAACACTGAAGCTTTCTTT; CDR3: CASSQDRVRMNTEAFF; length: 16; size: -; D: TRBD1; V: TRBV4-1; J: TRBJ1-1
DNA: TGTGCCAGCAGCTTAGTAACGGGAGGGCCCACCGGGGAGCTGTTTTTT; CDR3: CASSLVTGGPTGELFF; length: 16; size: once; D: TRBD2; V: TRBV11-2; J: TRBJ2-2
DNA: TGTGCCAGCAGTGAGTGGGGCAGTGTCTCTGGAAACACCATATATTTT; CDR3: CASSEWGSVSGNTIYF; length: 16; size: -; D: -; V: TRBV2; J: TRBJ1-3
DNA: TGTGCCAGCGGACTAGCGGGAGTCTGGGATGAGCAGTTCTTC; CDR3: CASGLAGVWDEQFF; length: 14; size: -; D: TRBD2; V: TRBV19; J: TRBJ2-1
DNA: TGTGCCAGCAGTCCCCTCCTCACAGTTAACACTGAAGCTTTCTTT; CDR3: CASSPLLTVNTEAFF; length: 15; size: -; D: -; V: TRBV28; J: TRBJ1-1
DNA: TGTGCCAGCAGGGGGGACATATCCACAGATACGCAGTATTTT; CDR3: CASRGDISTDTQYF; length: 14; size: -; D: -; V: TRBV25-1; J: TRBJ2-3
DNA: TGTGCCAGCAGTGTTGACAGTGGGTCCTACGAGCAGTACTTC; CDR3: CASSVDSGSYEQYF; length: 14; size: -; D: -; V: TRBV2; J: TRBJ2-7
DNA: TGTGCCAGCAGCCAGCTTGCTTCTGGAGGGCTGAACACCGGGGAGCTGTTTTTT; CDR3: CASSQLASGGLNTGELFF; length: 18; size: -; D: -; V: TRBV5-5; J: TRBJ2-2
DNA: TGTGCCAGCAGTGGGACAGTGAGCTCCTATAATTCACCCCTCCACTTT; CDR3: CASSGTVSSYNSPLHF; length: 16; size: -; D: -; V: TRBV6-1; J: TRBJ1-6
DNA: TGTGCCAGTGCACAGATGAACACTGAAGCTTTCTTT; CDR3: CASAQMNTEAFF; length: 12; size: -; D: -; V: TRBV11-2; J: TRBJ1-1
DNA: TGTGCCAGCAGCTTAAGACGGGACAGTGGGCTTACCTACGAGCAGTACTTC; CDR3: CASSLRRDSGLTYEQYF; length: 17; size: -; D: TRBD1; V: TRBV11-3; J: TRBJ2-7
DNA: TGTGCCTGGAGTCCTTGGGGCAGGGTAGATACCGGGGAGCTGTTTTTT; CDR3: CAWSPWGRVDTGELFF; length: 16; size: few; D: -; V: TRBV30; J: TRBJ2-2
DNA: TGCGCCAGCAGCTTGTGGGGACAGGGTTTGGTGGAGACCCAGTACTTC; CDR3: CASSLWGQGLVETQYF; length: 16; size: -; D: TRBD1; V: TRBV5-1; J: TRBJ2-5
DNA: TGTGCCAGCAGCCCCTCGCGGACCGGGGAGCTGTTTTTT; CDR3: CASSPSRTGELFF; length: 13; size: -; D: -; V: TRBV14; J: TRBJ2-2
DNA: TGTGCCAGCAGCTTAGGGGCCGGCAGGGGGGCCTACAATGAGCAGTTCTTC; CDR3: CASSLGAGRGAYNEQFF; length: 17; size: -; D: -; V: TRBV7-2; J: TRBJ2-1
DNA: TGTGCCAGCATCCAGGGGCAGGGGTATAGCAATCAGCCCCAGCATTTT; CDR3: CASIQGQGYSNQPQHF; length: 16; size: -; D: -; V: TRBV28; J: TRBJ1-5
DNA: TGTGCCAGTAGTCCCGACAGGAATAATTCACCCCTCCACTTT; CDR3: CASSPDRNNSPLHF; length: 14; size: -; D: -; V: TRBV19; J: TRBJ1-6
DNA: TGTGCCTGGATCCCGGGGGAAGGAAACTATGGCTACACCTTC; CDR3: CAWIPGEGNYGYTF; length: 14; size: -; D: -; V: TRBV30; J: TRBJ1-2
DNA: TGTGCCAGCAGCCCAATCCATGAGCAGTTCTTC; CDR3: CASSPIHEQFF; length: 11; size: -; D: -; V: TRBV7-8; J: TRBJ2-1
DNA: TGTGCCTGGTCATTTGGGACAGCGGAAAAACTGTTTTTT; CDR3: CAWSFGTAEKLFF; length: 13; size: -; D: TRBD1; V: TRBV30; J: TRBJ1-4
DNA: TGTGCCAGCAGCTCCGGGCAGGGAAGAGGAGCTTTCTTT; CDR3: CASSSGQGRGAFF; length: 13; size: few; D: -; V: TRBV7-8; J: TRBJ1-1
DNA: TGTGCCAGCAGCCCCCCAGGGGAGCTCTACAATGAGCAGTTCTTC; CDR3: CASSPPGELYNEQFF; length: 15; size: -; D: -; V: TRBV11-2; J: TRBJ2-1
DNA: TGTGCCAGCGGGCGAGTGGACGGGGAGCTGTTTTTT; CDR3: CASGRVDGELFF; length: 12; size: -; D: -; V: TRBV9; J: TRBJ2-2
DNA: TGTGCCACCAGTGATACCGGGACAGGGTGGAGTGAAAAACTGTTTTTT; CDR3: CATSDTGTGWSEKLFF; length: 16; size: once; D: TRBD1; V: TRBV24-1; J: TRBJ1-4